This TCR beta chain was obtained from a study of blood T cells in healthy people across ages. A second roughly 7 to 11 cycle PCR used barcoded and J-beta primers. TCRdb reprocessed the 5' RACE reads with MiXCR, giving one entry per CDR3 protein. The sample lists about 800,000 distinct CDR3 sequences; about 25% were seen once. These data were likewise used in another study, on T cells of mothers and their children.

The source of this sequence is a boy under 18 in good health. The sequencing sample was made of blood.

The CDR3 nucleotides are TGCGCCAGCAGCTTGGAGTGGACAGGGGGGGACGAGCAGTACTTC. Protein: CASSLEWTGGDEQYF. This chain connects TRBV5-1 to TRBJ2-5, with 10 bases fitting TRBD1. The closer fit of TRBJ2-7 to the DNA end suggests the J call may be wrong. This CDR3 contains 15 residues. CDR1 and CDR2 (germline): SGHRS, YFSETQ.